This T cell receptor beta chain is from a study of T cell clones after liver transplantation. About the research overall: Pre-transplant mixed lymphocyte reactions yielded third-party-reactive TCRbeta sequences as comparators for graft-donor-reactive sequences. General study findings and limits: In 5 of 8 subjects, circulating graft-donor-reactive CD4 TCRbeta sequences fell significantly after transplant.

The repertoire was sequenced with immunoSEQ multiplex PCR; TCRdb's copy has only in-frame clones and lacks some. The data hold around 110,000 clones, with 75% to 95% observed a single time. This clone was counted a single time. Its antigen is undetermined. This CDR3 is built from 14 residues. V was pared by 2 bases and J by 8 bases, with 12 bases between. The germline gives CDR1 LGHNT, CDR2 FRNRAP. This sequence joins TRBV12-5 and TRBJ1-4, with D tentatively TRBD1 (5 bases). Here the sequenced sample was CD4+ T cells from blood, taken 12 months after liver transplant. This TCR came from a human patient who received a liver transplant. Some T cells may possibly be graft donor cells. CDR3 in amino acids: CASGLPGKYEKLFF. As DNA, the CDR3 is TGTGCTAGTGGTTTGCCAGGGAAATACGAAAAACTGTTTTTT.